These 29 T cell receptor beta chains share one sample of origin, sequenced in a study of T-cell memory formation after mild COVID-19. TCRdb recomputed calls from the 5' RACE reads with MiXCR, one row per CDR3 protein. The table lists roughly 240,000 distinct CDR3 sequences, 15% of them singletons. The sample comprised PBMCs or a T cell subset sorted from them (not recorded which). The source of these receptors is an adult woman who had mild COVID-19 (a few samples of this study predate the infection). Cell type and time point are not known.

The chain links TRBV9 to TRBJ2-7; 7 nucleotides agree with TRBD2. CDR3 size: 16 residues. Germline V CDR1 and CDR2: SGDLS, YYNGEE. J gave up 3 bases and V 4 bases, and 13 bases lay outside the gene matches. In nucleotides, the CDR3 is TGTGCCAGCAGCTCCGGCGGGGGAAGCGGAGGCTACGAGCAGTACTTC. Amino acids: CASSSGGGSGGYEQYF.

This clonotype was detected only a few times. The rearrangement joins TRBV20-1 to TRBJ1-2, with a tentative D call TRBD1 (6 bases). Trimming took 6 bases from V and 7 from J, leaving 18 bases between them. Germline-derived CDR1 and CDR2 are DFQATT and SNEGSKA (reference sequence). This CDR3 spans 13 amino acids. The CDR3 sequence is CSALRGGTIGYTF. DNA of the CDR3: TGCAGTGCCCTGCGAGGGGGAACTATTGGCTACACCTTC.

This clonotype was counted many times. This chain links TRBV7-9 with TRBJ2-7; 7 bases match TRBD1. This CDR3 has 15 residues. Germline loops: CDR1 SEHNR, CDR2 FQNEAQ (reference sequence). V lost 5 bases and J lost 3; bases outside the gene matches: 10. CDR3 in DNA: TGTGCCAGCAGCGGTCGTGGACAGGTAATCTACGAGCAGTACTTC. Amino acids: CASSGRGQVIYEQYF. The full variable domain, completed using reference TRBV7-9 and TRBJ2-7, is DTGVSQNPRHKITKRGQNVTFRCDPISEHNRLYWYRQTLGQGPEFLTYFQNEAQLEKSRLLSDRFSAERPKGSFSTLEIQRTEQGDSAMYLCASSGRGQVIYEQYFGPGTRLTVT.

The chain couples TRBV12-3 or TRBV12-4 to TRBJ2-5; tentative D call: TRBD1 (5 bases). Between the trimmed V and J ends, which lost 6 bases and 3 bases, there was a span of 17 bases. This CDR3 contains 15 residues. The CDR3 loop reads CASSHLRVGEETQYF. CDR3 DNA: TGTGCCAGCAGCCACCTCAGGGTTGGGGAAGAGACCCAGTACTTC.

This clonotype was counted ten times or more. The CDR3 spells CASSLPRLTATNEKLFF. CDR3 DNA sequence: TGCGCCAGCAGCTTACCACGACTTACCGCAACTAATGAAAAACTGTTTTTT. The chain combines TRBV5-1 with TRBJ1-4, with D unresolved. The germline V gene encodes CDR1 SGHRS and CDR2 YFSETQ. The V end lost 2 bases, the J end lost 0 bases, and 14 bases lay between the germline ends. The length of the CDR3 is 17 residues.

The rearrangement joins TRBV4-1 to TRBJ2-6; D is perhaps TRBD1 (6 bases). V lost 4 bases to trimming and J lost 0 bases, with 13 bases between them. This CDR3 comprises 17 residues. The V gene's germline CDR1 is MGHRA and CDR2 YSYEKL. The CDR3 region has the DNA TGCGCCAGCAGCCCACAGGGTTGGTACTCTGGGGCCAACGTCCTGACTTTC. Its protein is CASSPQGWYSGANVLTF.

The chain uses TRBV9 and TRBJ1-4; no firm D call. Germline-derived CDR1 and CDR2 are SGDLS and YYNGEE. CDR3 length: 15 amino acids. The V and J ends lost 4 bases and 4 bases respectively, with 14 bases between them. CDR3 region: CASSLSVVDNEKLFF. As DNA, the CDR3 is TGTGCCAGCAGCCTATCGGTGGTTGATAATGAAAAACTGTTTTTT.

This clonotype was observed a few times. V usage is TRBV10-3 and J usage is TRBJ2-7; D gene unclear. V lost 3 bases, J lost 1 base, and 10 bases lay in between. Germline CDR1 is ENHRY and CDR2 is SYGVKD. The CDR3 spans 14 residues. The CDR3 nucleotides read TGTGCCATCAGTGAAGGGCAGGCGTCCTACGAGCAGTACTTC. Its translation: CAISEGQASYEQYF.

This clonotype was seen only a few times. CDR3 sequence (DNA): TGTGCCAGCAGCTCCCTAGGACAGGCGATTCCTGTCGAGCAGTACTTC. Translated, it gives CASSSLGQAIPVEQYF. The rearrangement uses TRBV5-6 and TRBJ2-7, with TRBD1 matching over 7 bases. Germline CDR1 is SGHDT and CDR2 is YYEEEE. The trim removed 3 bases at V and 6 bases at J, leaving 15 bases unmatched. The CDR3 is 16 residues long.

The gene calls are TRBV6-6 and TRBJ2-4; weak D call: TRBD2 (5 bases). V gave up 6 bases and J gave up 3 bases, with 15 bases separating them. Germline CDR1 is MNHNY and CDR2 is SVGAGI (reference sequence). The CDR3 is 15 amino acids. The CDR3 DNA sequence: TGTGCCAGCAGACCGGGAATGAATGACAAAAACATTCAGTACTTC. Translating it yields CASRPGMNDKNIQYF.

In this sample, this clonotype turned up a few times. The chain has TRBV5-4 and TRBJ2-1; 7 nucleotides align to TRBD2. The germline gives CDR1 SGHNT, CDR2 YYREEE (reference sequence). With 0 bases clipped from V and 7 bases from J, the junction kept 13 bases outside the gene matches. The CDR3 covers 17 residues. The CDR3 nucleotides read TGTGCCAGCAGCTTGGTGTTTAGGACTAGGGGTAATAATGAGCAGTTCTTC. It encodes CASSLVFRTRGNNEQFF. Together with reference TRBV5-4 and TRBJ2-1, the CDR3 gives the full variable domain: ETGVTQSPTHLIKTRGQQVTLRCSSQSGHNTVSWYQQALGQGPQFIFQYYREEENGRGNFPPRFSGLQFPNYSSELNVNALELDDSALYLCASSLVFRTRGNNEQFFGPGTRLTVL.

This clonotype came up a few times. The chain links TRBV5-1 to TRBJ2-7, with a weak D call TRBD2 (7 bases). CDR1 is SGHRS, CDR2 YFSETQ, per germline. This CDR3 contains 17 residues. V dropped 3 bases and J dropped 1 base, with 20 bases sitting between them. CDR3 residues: CASSSGEGGRGSYEQYF. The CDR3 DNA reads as TGCGCCAGCAGCTCGGGGGAGGGGGGCCGAGGATCCTACGAGCAGTACTTC. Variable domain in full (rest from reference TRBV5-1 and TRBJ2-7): KAGVTQTPRYLIKTRGQQVTLSCSPISGHRSVSWYQQTPGQGLQFLFEYFSETQRNKGNFPGRFSGRQFSNSRSEMNVSTLELGDSALYLCASSSGEGGRGSYEQYFGPGTRLTVT.

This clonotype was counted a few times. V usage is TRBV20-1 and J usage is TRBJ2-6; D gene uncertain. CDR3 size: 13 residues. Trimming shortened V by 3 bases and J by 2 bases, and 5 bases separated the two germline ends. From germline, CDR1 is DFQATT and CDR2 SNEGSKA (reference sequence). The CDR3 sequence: CSASATGANVLTF. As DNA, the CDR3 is TGCAGTGCTAGCGCCACTGGGGCCAACGTCCTGACTTTC.

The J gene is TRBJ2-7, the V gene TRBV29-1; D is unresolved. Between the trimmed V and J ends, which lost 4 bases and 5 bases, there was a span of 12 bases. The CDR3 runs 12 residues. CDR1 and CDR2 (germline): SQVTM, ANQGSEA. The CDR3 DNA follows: TGCAGCGTTGTCGTGGTTGGGGACGAGCAGTACTTC. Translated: CSVVVVGDEQYF.

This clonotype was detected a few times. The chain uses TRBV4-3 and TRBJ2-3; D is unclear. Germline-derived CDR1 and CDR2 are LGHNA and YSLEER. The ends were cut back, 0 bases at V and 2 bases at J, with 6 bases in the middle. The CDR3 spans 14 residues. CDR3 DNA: TGCGCCAGCAGCCAAGAATATCCCACAGATACGCAGTATTTT. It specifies CASSQEYPTDTQYF.

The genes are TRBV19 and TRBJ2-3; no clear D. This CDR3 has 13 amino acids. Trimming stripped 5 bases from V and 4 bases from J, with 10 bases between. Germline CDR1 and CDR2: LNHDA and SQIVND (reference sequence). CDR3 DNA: TGTGCCAGTAGTGTGACTGGGGCAGATACGCAGTATTTT. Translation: CASSVTGADTQYF. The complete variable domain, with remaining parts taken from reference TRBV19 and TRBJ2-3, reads DGGITQSPKYLFRKEGQNVTLSCEQNLNHDAMYWYRQDPGQGLRLIYYSQIVNDFQKGDIAEGYSVSREKKESFPLTVTSAQKNPTAFYLCASSVTGADTQYFGPGTRLTVL.

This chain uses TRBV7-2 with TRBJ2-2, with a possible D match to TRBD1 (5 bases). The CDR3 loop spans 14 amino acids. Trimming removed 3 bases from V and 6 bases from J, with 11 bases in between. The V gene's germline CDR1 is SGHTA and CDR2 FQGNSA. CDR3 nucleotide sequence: TGTGCCAGCAGCTTGCCCCAGGGCCCCGGGGAGCTGTTTTTT. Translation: CASSLPQGPGELFF. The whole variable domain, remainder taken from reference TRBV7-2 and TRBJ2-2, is GAGVSQSPSNKVTEKGKDVELRCDPISGHTALYWYRQSLGQGLEFLIYFQGNSAPDKSGLPSDRFSAERTGGSVSTLTIQRTQQEDSAVYLCASSLPQGPGELFFGEGSRLTVL.

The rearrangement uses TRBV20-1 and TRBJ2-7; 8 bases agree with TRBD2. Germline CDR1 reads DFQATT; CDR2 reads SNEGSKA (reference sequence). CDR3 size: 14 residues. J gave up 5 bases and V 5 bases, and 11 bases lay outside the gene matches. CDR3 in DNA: TGCAGTGCTTCTAGCGGGCCAAGACATGACGAGCAGTACTTC. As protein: CSASSGPRHDEQYF.

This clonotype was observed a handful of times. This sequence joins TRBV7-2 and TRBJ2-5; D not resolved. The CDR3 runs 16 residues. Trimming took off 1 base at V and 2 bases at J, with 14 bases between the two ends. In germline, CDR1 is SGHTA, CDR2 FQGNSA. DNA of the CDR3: TGTGCCAGCAGCTTAGTAGAAGAGGTATTTCAAGAGACCCAGTACTTC. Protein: CASSLVEEVFQETQYF.

The CDR3 here is CASSLDGEGQPQHF. The CDR3, as DNA: TGTGCCAGCAGCTTAGACGGAGAGGGTCAGCCCCAGCATTTT. This rearrangement joins TRBV7-9 to TRBJ1-5, with no clear D. Looked up from germline, CDR1 is SEHNR and CDR2 is FQNEAQ (reference sequence). The CDR3 loop spans 14 amino acids. V lost 1 base, J lost 6 bases, and 10 bases lay in between.

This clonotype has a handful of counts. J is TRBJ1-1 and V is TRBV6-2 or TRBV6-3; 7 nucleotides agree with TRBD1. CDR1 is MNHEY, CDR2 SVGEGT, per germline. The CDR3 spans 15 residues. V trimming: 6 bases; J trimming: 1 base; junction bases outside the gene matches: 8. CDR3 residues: CASRPAGTANTEAFF. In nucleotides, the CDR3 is TGTGCCAGCAGGCCCGCCGGGACAGCGAACACTGAAGCTTTCTTT.

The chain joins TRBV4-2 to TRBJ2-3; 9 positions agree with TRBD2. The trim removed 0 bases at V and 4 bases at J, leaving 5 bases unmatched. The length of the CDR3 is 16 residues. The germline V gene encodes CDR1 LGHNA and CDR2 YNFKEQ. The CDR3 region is CASSQDGAGGADTQYF. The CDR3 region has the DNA TGTGCCAGCAGCCAAGATGGAGCGGGAGGCGCAGATACGCAGTATTTT.

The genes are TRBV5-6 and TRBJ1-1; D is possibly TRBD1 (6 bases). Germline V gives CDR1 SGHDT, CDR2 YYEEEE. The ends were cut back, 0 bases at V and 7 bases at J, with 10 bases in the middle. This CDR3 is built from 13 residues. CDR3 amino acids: CASSLGGQREAFF. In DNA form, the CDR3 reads TGTGCCAGCAGCTTGGGCGGACAGCGTGAAGCTTTCTTT.

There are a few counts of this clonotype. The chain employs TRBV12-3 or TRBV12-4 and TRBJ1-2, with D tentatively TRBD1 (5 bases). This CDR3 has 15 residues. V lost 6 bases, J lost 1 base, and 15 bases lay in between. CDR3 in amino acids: CASSTRRGFNYGYTF. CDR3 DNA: TGTGCCAGCAGCACAAGGAGGGGATTTAACTATGGCTACACCTTC.

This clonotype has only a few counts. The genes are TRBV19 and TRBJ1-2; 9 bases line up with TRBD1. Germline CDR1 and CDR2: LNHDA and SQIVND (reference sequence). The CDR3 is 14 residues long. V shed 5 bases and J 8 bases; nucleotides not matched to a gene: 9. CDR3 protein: CASSHDRGTNGYTF. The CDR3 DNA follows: TGTGCCAGTAGTCACGACAGGGGGACGAACGGCTACACCTTC.

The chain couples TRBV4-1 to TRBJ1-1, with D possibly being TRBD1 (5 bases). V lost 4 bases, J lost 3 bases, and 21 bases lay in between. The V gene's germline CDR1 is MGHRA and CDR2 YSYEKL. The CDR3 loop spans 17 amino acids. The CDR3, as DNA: TGCGCCAGCAGCCTTACCAAATTACATCGGGGGGACACTGAAGCTTTCTTT. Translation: CASSLTKLHRGDTEAFF.

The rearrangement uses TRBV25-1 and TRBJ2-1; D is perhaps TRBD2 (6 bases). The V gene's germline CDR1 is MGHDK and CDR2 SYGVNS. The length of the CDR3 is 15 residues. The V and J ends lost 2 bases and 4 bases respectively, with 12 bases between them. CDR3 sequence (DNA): TGTGCCAGCAGTGAAGTCGGAGGGTTATACAATGAGCAGTTCTTC. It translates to CASSEVGGLYNEQFF.

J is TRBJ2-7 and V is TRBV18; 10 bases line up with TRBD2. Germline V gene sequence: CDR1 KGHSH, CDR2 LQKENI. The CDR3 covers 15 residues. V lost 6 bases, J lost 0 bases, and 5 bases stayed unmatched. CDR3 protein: CASSPPSGSSYEQYF. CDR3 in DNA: TGTGCCAGCTCCCCCCCTAGCGGGAGCTCCTACGAGCAGTACTTC.

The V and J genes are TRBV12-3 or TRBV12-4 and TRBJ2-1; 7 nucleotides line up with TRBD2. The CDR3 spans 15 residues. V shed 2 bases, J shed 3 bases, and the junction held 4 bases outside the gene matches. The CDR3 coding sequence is TGTGCCAGCAGTTTATGGGAGGGGAGCTACAATGAGCAGTTCTTC. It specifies CASSLWEGSYNEQFF.